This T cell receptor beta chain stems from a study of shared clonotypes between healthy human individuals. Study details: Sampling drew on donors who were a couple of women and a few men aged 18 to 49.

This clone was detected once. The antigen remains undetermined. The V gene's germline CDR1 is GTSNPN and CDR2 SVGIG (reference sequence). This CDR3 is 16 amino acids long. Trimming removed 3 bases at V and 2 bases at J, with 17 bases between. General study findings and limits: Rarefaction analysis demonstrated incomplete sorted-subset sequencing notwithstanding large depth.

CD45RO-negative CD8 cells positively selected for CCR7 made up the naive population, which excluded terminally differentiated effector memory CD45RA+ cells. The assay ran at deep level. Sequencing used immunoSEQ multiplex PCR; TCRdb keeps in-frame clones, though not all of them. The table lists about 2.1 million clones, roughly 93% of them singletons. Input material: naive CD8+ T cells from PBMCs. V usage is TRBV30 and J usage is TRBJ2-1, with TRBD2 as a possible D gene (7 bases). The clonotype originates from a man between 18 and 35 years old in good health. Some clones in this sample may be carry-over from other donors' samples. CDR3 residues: CAWRNRGGGTYNEQFF. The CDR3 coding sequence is TGTGCCTGGAGAAATCGAGGGGGGGGAACCTACAATGAGCAGTTCTTC.